The rows below give T cell receptor beta chains drawn from one sample of a study of Graves' ophthalmopathy and Graves' hyperthyroidism. TCRdb ran MiXCR on the multiplex PCR reads and lists one entry per CDR3 protein. This sample has 650,000 to 900,000 distinct CDR3 sequences, with 35% to 50% found just once. The source material was peripheral blood. The receptors here all came from an adult man with Graves' ophthalmopathy. Each CDR3 is given with its conserved first and last residue. The order of the fields is J gene, V gene, D gene, clone size, CDR3 protein, CDR3 DNA. A D gene is named only where the DNA matches it firmly. The size field is filled for only some rows; it gives once, few, many or a size class.

J: TRBJ1-6; V: TRBV3-1; D: TRBD1; size: NA; CDR3: CASSQRGQGYNSPLHF; DNA: TGTGCCAGCAGCCAGCGAGGACAGGGCTATAATTCACCCCTCCACTTT
J: TRBJ1-1; V: TRBV13; D: TRBD1; size: few; CDR3: CASSAQNRGPNRAFF; DNA: TGTGCCAGCAGCGCACAAAACAGGGGGCCTAATCGGGCTTTCTTT
J: TRBJ1-5; V: TRBV19; D: TRBD1; size: NA; CDR3: CATKVGTGDQPQHF; DNA: TGTGCCACTAAAGTTGGGACAGGGGATCAGCCCCAGCATTTT
J: TRBJ1-1; V: TRBV20-1; D: NA; size: few; CDR3: CSANRGGFTEAFF; DNA: TGCAGTGCAAACCGGGGGGGGTTTACTGAAGCTTTCTTT
J: TRBJ1-3; V: TRBV14; D: NA; size: many; CDR3: CASSQAGSGNTIYF; DNA: TGTGCCAGCAGCCAAGCAGGATCTGGAAACACCATATATTTT
J: TRBJ1-1; V: TRBV10-3; D: TRBD1; size: NA; CDR3: CASSNPRTGMNTEAFF; DNA: TGTGCCAGCAGTAATCCGCGGACAGGAATGAACACTGAAGCTTTCTTT
J: TRBJ2-7; V: TRBV7-2; D: NA; size: many; CDR3: CASSLLSWGSTSSYEQYF; DNA: TGTGCCAGCAGCTTATTATCCTGGGGGTCCACGAGTTCCTACGAGCAGTACTTC
J: TRBJ2-7; V: TRBV10-3; D: TRBD1; size: many; CDR3: CAIREGTGVSYEQYF; DNA: TGTGCCATCAGAGAAGGGACAGGGGTCTCCTACGAGCAGTACTTC
J: TRBJ1-2; V: TRBV13; D: TRBD1; size: NA; CDR3: CASSLGQGAIGYTF; DNA: TGTGCCAGCAGCTTAGGGCAGGGGGCGATAGGCTACACCTTC
J: TRBJ2-7; V: TRBV19; D: TRBD2; size: few; CDR3: CASSKAGLAGEQYF; DNA: TGTGCCAGTAGTAAGGCGGGACTAGCGGGGGAGCAGTACTTC
J: TRBJ1-1; V: TRBV6-1; D: TRBD1; size: NA; CDR3: CASSYQPGQGPNMF; DNA: TGTGCCAGCAGTTACCAACCGGGACAGGGACCGAATATGTTT
J: TRBJ2-7; V: TRBV20-1; D: NA; size: NA; CDR3: CSARVLARLSYEQYF; DNA: TGCAGTGCTAGAGTTCTAGCTCGGCTGTCCTACGAGCAGTACTTC
J: TRBJ1-5; V: TRBV19; D: TRBD1; size: NA; CDR3: CASSVGQGGNQPQHF; DNA: TGTGCCAGTAGTGTGGGGCAGGGGGGGAATCAGCCCCAGCATTTT
J: TRBJ1-3; V: TRBV7-6; D: NA; size: many; CDR3: CASSLAQGNTIYF; DNA: TGTGCCAGCAGCTTAGCCCAGGGAAACACCATATATTTT
J: TRBJ2-5; V: TRBV29-1; D: TRBD1; size: once; CDR3: CSVPTGTGQETQYF; DNA: TGCAGCGTTCCAACCGGGACAGGGCAGGAGACCCAGTACTTC
J: TRBJ1-2; V: TRBV7-6; D: NA; size: few; CDR3: CASSPQPAFRQFNYGYTF; DNA: TGTGCCAGCAGTCCTCAACCGGCTTTCCGCCAATTTAACTATGGCTACACCTTC
J: TRBJ2-7; V: TRBV25-1; D: NA; size: NA; CDR3: CARLTGSHNEQYF; DNA: TGTGCTAGGTTAACGGGATCCCATAACGAGCAGTACTTC
J: TRBJ2-5; V: TRBV20-1; D: NA; size: many; CDR3: CSASNRVETQYF; DNA: TGCAGTGCTAGTAACAGGGTGGAGACCCAGTACTTC
J: TRBJ2-7; V: TRBV15; D: TRBD1; size: many; CDR3: CATVPGQGVHEQYF; DNA: TGTGCCACCGTTCCGGGACAGGGTGTGCACGAGCAGTACTTC
J: TRBJ2-7; V: TRBV3-2; D: NA; size: few; CDR3: CASSHWTSGRAHEQYF; DNA: TGTGCCAGCAGCCATTGGACTAGCGGGAGGGCCCACGAGCAGTACTTC
J: TRBJ1-1; V: TRBV7-9; D: TRBD1; size: many; CDR3: CASSRQGADTEAFF; DNA: TGTGCCAGCAGCAGACAGGGGGCCGACACTGAAGCTTTCTTT
J: TRBJ1-1; V: TRBV2; D: NA; size: NA; CDR3: CASSPPGQLLNTEAFF; DNA: TGTGCCAGCTCACCACCGGGACAACTCCTGAACACTGAAGCTTTCTTT
J: TRBJ2-6; V: TRBV19; D: NA; size: NA; CDR3: CAGAGPTSGANVLTF; DNA: TGTGCGGGTGCAGGCCCAACCTCTGGGGCCAACGTCCTGACTTTC
J: TRBJ2-5; V: TRBV2; D: NA; size: NA; CDR3: CASSDFLGTQYF; DNA: TGTGCCAGCAGTGATTTTTTGGGGACCCAGTACTTC
J: TRBJ2-1; V: TRBV10-3; D: NA; size: NA; CDR3: CAISGGGRENEQFF; DNA: TGTGCCATCAGTGGCGGGGGCCGAGAGAATGAGCAGTTCTTC
J: TRBJ1-4; V: TRBV5-5; D: TRBD1; size: NA; CDR3: CASSQRTGNEKLFF; DNA: TGCGCCAGCAGCCAACGGACAGGGAATGAAAAACTGTTTTTT
J: TRBJ2-5; V: TRBV7-2; D: NA; size: few; CDR3: CASSLGRDPTQYF; DNA: TGTGCCAGCAGCTTAGGGCGGGATCCGACCCAGTACTTC
J: TRBJ1-1; V: TRBV12-3/TRBV12-4; D: NA; size: few; CDR3: CASSFLANTEAFF; DNA: TGTGCCAGCAGTTTTCTGGCGAACACTGAAGCTTTCTTT
J: TRBJ2-5; V: TRBV25-1; D: TRBD2; size: NA; CDR3: CASFRGSGRETQYF; DNA: TGTGCCAGCTTTAGAGGTAGCGGGAGAGAGACCCAGTACTTC
J: TRBJ2-7; V: TRBV7-9; D: NA; size: few; CDR3: CASSQYRGNYEQYF; DNA: TGCGCCAGCAGCCAATATCGGGGAAACTACGAGCAGTACTTC
J: TRBJ1-2; V: TRBV9; D: NA; size: few; CDR3: CASKDIRYGYTF; DNA: TGTGCCAGCAAGGACATACGGTATGGCTACACCTTC
J: TRBJ2-7; V: TRBV25-1; D: NA; size: NA; CDR3: CASSGSWEPGHEQYF; DNA: TGTGCCAGCAGTGGGTCGTGGGAGCCGGGTCACGAGCAGTACTTC
J: TRBJ2-5; V: TRBV29-1; D: TRBD2; size: NA; CDR3: CSAPGLHRETQYF; DNA: TGCAGCGCCCCGGGACTACATAGAGAGACCCAGTACTTC
J: TRBJ1-5; V: TRBV20-1; D: TRBD1; size: few; CDR3: CSARDRGQVTVSQPQHF; DNA: TGCAGTGCTAGGGACAGGGGGCAGGTTACGGTAAGCCAGCCCCAGCATTTT
J: TRBJ1-2; V: TRBV7-2; D: TRBD1; size: few; CDR3: CASSFDRGQSGHTF; DNA: TGTGCCAGCAGCTTCGACAGGGGGCAATCGGGCCACACCTTC
J: TRBJ2-7; V: TRBV2; D: NA; size: few; CDR3: CASMGYYEQYF; DNA: TGTGCCAGCATGGGCTACTACGAGCAGTACTTC
J: TRBJ1-4; V: TRBV10-3; D: NA; size: NA; CDR3: CASSPQGNNEKLFF; DNA: TGTGCCAGTAGTCCGCAGGGGAATAATGAAAAACTGTTTTTT
J: TRBJ1-3; V: TRBV2; D: NA; size: many; CDR3: CASSSRELSGNTIYF; DNA: TGTGCCAGCAGTTCGAGGGAGCTCTCTGGAAACACCATATATTTT
J: TRBJ2-7; V: TRBV6-1; D: NA; size: NA; CDR3: CASYPDRNSYEQYF; DNA: TGTGCCAGCTACCCTGACCGAAACTCCTACGAGCAGTACTTC
J: TRBJ1-6; V: TRBV25-1; D: TRBD1; size: many; CDR3: CASRAGTGEFSPLHF; DNA: TGTGCCAGCAGGGCCGGGACAGGAGAATTTTCACCCCTCCACTTT
J: TRBJ1-5; V: TRBV10-3; D: TRBD1; size: NA; CDR3: CAISRDRGSQPQHF; DNA: TGTGCCATCAGTCGGGACAGGGGCAGTCAGCCCCAGCATTTT